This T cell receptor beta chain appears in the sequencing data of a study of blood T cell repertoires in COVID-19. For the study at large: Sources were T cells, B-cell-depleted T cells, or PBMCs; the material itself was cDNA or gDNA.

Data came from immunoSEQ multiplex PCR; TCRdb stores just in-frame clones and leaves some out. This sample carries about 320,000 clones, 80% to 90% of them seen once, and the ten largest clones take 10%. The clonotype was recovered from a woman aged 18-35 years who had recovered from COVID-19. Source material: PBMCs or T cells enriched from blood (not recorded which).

The CDR3 bases are TGTGCCAGCACGCCAGAGAACACCGGGGAGCTGTTTTTT. Translating it yields CASTPENTGELFF. J is TRBJ2-2 and V is TRBV5-4; no reliable D call. The CDR3 is 13 amino acids. The V end was cut by 6 bases, the J end by 1 base, with 7 bases between. Germline CDR1 is SGHNT and CDR2 is YYREEE (reference sequence).